This TCR beta chain was captured in a study of T cells in Graves' hyperthyroidism and ophthalmopathy. TCR beta CDR3 region amplification was performed from RNA transcripts. TCR CDR3 underwent first-round RT-PCR with the HTBI primer set. In TCRdb, the multiplex PCR reads were re-called with MiXCR into one record per CDR3 protein. The table records over 650,000 distinct CDR3 sequences, around 17% of them present only once. This clonotype has at least ten counts. Trimming took 5 bases from V and 5 from J; bases not matched to a gene: 12. Germline CDR1 and CDR2: SQVTM and ANQGSEA. This CDR3 is built from 15 residues.

This TCR was recovered from a man younger than 35 with Graves' hyperthyroidism. Sequences were obtained from blood. The chain has TRBV29-1 and TRBJ2-5; 9 bases fit TRBD1. CDR3 coding DNA: TGCAGCGTTCATAACCGGGACAGGGAGCGGGAGACCCAGTACTTC. It is translated as CSVHNRDRERETQYF.